A selection of T cell receptor beta chains follows, all from one sample in a study of OX40 agonist ivuxolimab in advanced cancers. TCRdb keeps only in-frame clones here, not all; method: immunoSEQ multiplex PCR. The sample lists 50,000 to 75,000 clones, 75% to 90% occurring once. The source material was CD4+ or CD8+ T cells sorted from blood, sampled in a trial of the OX40 agonist ivuxolimab. The receptor source for this set is an adult with an advanced solid tumor such as melanoma, head and neck, liver or kidney cancer. CDR3s include the opening cysteine and the closing phenylalanine or tryptophan. The D gene is left open where the match is weak. Size is stated for part of the rows, as once, few or many counts, or as a class when the clone is expanded.

. TRBD2 TRBJ2-3 TRBV29-1 TGCAGCGTTGATACTAGCGGGCACACAGATACGCAGTATTTT CSVDTSGHTDTQYF
once . TRBJ2-3 TRBV11-2 TGTGCCAGCAGCCGCCGGCAGGTCCCAGATACGCAGTATTTT CASSRRQVPDTQYF
. . TRBJ1-2 TRBV27 TGTGCCAGCAGTTTGAACAGGGCCTATGGCTACACCTTC CASSLNRAYGYTF
. . TRBJ2-7 TRBV19 TGTGCCAGTAGTGGAGGGAGCTCCTACGAGCAGTACTTC CASSGGSSYEQYF
. . TRBJ1-1 TRBV29-1 TGCAGCACCAAGGGGAGGGACACTGAAGCTTTCTTT CSTKGRDTEAFF
. . TRBJ1-2 TRBV19 TGTGCCAGTAGTCCGAGTGTGGGGGCGTCGTATGGCTACACCTTC CASSPSVGASYGYTF
. TRBD2 TRBJ2-1 TRBV11-3 TGTGCCAGCAGCTCTAGCGGGGGGCCTTACAATGAGCAGTTCTTC CASSSSGGPYNEQFF
few TRBD1 TRBJ2-7 TRBV11-2 TGTGCCAGCAGCTGGGGACAGGGCCATTCCTACGAGCAGTACTTC CASSWGQGHSYEQYF
. . TRBJ2-1 TRBV6-6 TGTGCCAGCAGCCCCCCGGAAGGTGGGGGCGAACAGTTCTTC CASSPPEGGGEQFF
. . TRBJ1-5 TRBV19 TGTGCCAGTAGCATAGGTAAGGTGCAGCCCCAGCATTTT CASSIGKVQPQHF
. . TRBJ1-1 TRBV19 TGTGCCAGTAGTAAACTATTTGCTGAAGCTTTCTTT CASSKLFAEAFF
. TRBD2 TRBJ2-2 TRBV4-3 TGCGCCAGCAGCCAAGAACTAGCGGGAGTGGCCGGGGAGCTGTTTTTT CASSQELAGVAGELFF
. TRBD2 TRBJ2-1 TRBV5-1 TGCGCCAGCAGCTTGTTGGCTAGCGGGAGGGGCAATGAGCAGTTCTTC CASSLLASGRGNEQFF
. . TRBJ2-3 TRBV2 TGTGCCAGCAGCATAGCGTTTACAGATACGCAGTATTTT CASSIAFTDTQYF
. . TRBJ2-5 TRBV6-1 TGTGCCAGCAGTGAAGGGGGGGTGACCCAGTACTTC CASSEGGVTQYF
. . TRBJ2-1 TRBV4-1 TGCGCCAGCAGCCCTCTTGAATCTTACAATGAGCAGTTCTTC CASSPLESYNEQFF
. . TRBJ1-5 TRBV6-6 TGTGCCAGCAGTCCCGGGACGACCAATCAGCCCCAGCATTTT CASSPGTTNQPQHF
. . TRBJ2-3 TRBV7-9 TGTGCCAGCAGCTTAGGGTTCACAGATACGCAGTATTTT CASSLGFTDTQYF
. . TRBJ2-3 TRBV5-6 TGTGCCAGCAGCTTCCAACCAGGGATGGTCACAGATACGCAGTATTTT CASSFQPGMVTDTQYF
few TRBD1 TRBJ1-1 TRBV4-3 TGCGCCAGCAGCCTAAAGACAGGGCGTATGAACACTGAAGCTTTCTTT CASSLKTGRMNTEAFF
. TRBD2 TRBJ2-3 TRBV4-2 TGTGCCAGCAGCCAAGGGGGCGGCGGGGGGTTCCGAGATACGCAGTATTTT CASSQGGGGGFRDTQYF
. TRBD1 TRBJ2-4 TRBV4-3 TGCGCCAGCAGCCAAGTATGGGCAGGGGGCAACATTCAGTACTTC CASSQVWAGGNIQYF
. TRBD2 TRBJ2-5 TRBV10-1 TGCGCCAGCACAAGCGGGGTCAAAGAGACCCAGTACTTC CASTSGVKETQYF
. . TRBJ1-1 TRBV4-3 TGCGCCAGCAGCCAAGATAGGAACGAAGCTTTCTTT CASSQDRNEAFF
. TRBD2 TRBJ2-2 TRBV11-2 TGTGCCAGCAGCTTAGAGGGGGGGGGAGCCGGGGAGCTGTTTTTT CASSLEGGGAGELFF
. TRBD2 TRBJ2-5 TRBV14 TGTGCCAGCAGCCTTACTCGGGCTAGCGGGGGAAACCAAGAGACCCAGTACTTC CASSLTRASGGNQETQYF
. TRBD1 TRBJ1-1 TRBV15 TGTGCCACCAGCAGAGGGAGACAGGGGTGGCTAAACACTGAAGCTTTCTTT CATSRGRQGWLNTEAFF
. . TRBJ1-1 TRBV5-1 TGCGCCAGCAGCTTGGGGGCTCAAGGTGCCATGAACACTGAAGCTTTCTTT CASSLGAQGAMNTEAFF
. TRBD2 TRBJ2-2 TRBV2 TGTGCCAGCAGTTATCCCGGGACTAGCGGGAGGGCCGGTGGGGAGCTGTTTTTT CASSYPGTSGRAGGELFF
. TRBD1 TRBJ1-4 TRBV5-7 TGTGCCAGCTTCATTATACCTCCCCCGGACAGGGAAACTAATGAAAAACTGTTTTTT CASFIIPPPDRETNEKLFF
few . TRBJ2-2 TRBV7-8 TGTGCCAGCAGCCCATCCCTATACGGGGAGCTGTTTTTT CASSPSLYGELFF
. . TRBJ1-6 TRBV6-5 TGTGCCAGCAGTTACGCAGGACACAGTTCACCCCTCCACTTT CASSYAGHSSPLHF
. TRBD1 TRBJ2-4 TRBV18 TGTGCCAGCTCACCACTCTCCCGGGACAGGGGGGCCAAAAACATTCAGTACTTC CASSPLSRDRGAKNIQYF
. . TRBJ1-2 TRBV5-4 TGTGCCAGCAGCTTAGGAGGGAACTATGGCTACACCTTC CASSLGGNYGYTF
few . TRBJ2-5 TRBV7-9 TGTGCCAGCAGCTTAGGGATGGGAGAGACCCAGTACTTC CASSLGMGETQYF
. . TRBJ2-3 TRBV2 TGTGCCAGCAGTCCCGGGCCAGTTTCAACAGATACGCAGTATTTT CASSPGPVSTDTQYF
. . TRBJ2-2 TRBV10-3 TGTGCCATCACGAACACCGGGGAGCTGTTTTTT CAITNTGELFF
once TRBD1 TRBJ2-1 TRBV9 TGTGCCAGCAGCGTAACAGGGGACGCCTACAATGAGCAGTTCTTC CASSVTGDAYNEQFF
. TRBD1 TRBJ2-2 TRBV28 TGTGCCAGCAGTTTATCGACAGGGGGACCCGGGGAGCTGTTTTTT CASSLSTGGPGELFF
. . TRBJ2-7 TRBV2 TGTGCCACCACGGTCCAGGGCGGGAAGTACTTC CATTVQGGKYF
. TRBD2 TRBJ2-3 TRBV7-2 TGTGCCAGCAGCTTAGGCCTAGCGGGAAGCACAGATACGCAGTATTTT CASSLGLAGSTDTQYF
. TRBD1 TRBJ2-3 TRBV11-2 TGTGCCAGCAGTACAGGGGGAATGGGCACAGATACGCAGTATTTT CASSTGGMGTDTQYF
. . TRBJ1-5 TRBV5-1 TGCGCCAGCAGCTTGGGACAGGCCAATCAGCCCCAGCATTTT CASSLGQANQPQHF
. . TRBJ2-5 TRBV7-2 TGTGCCAGCAGCGGGACACACCAAGAGACCCAGTACTTC CASSGTHQETQYF
few . TRBJ2-7 TRBV5-1 TGCGCCAGCAAAAGGGACAACTCCTACGAGCAGTACTTC CASKRDNSYEQYF
. TRBD2 TRBJ2-7 TRBV7-2 TGTGCCAGCAGCTACGTAGCGGGAGGGGACGAGCAGTACTTC CASSYVAGGDEQYF
. . TRBJ2-2 TRBV7-7 TGTGCCAGCAGCCCCTCCCTCGGACAGTCAGCCGGGGAGCTGTTTTTT CASSPSLGQSAGELFF
. . TRBJ1-1 TRBV18 TGTGCCAGCTCAGGAGCGATGGAAGCTTTCTTT CASSGAMEAFF
few . TRBJ2-5 TRBV5-1 TGCGCCAGCAGCCCAGGGGCGACACAAGAGACCCAGTACTTC CASSPGATQETQYF
. . TRBJ2-7 TRBV28 TGTGCCAGCAGTTTACCCTCCTACGAGCAGTACTTC CASSLPSYEQYF